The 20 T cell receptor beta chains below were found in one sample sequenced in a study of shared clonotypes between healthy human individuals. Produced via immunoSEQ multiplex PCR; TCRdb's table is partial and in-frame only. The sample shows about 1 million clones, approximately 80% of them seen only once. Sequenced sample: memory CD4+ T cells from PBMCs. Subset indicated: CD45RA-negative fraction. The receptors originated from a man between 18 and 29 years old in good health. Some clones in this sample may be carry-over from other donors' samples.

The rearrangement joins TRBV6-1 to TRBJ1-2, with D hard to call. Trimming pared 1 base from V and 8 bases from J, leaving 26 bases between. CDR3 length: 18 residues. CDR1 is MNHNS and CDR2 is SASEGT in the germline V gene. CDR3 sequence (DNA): TGTGCCAGCAGTGAAGAGGAACCAGTCTTCAACTTCTTGAGGGGCTACACCTTC. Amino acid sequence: CASSEEEPVFNFLRGYTF.

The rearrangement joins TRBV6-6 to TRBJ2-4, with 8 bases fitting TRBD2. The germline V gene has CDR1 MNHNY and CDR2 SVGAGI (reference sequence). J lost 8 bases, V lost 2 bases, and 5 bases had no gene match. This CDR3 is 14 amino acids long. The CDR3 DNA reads TGTGCCAGCAGTTACGGGACTAGGGACTACATTCAGTACTTC. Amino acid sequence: CASSYGTRDYIQYF.

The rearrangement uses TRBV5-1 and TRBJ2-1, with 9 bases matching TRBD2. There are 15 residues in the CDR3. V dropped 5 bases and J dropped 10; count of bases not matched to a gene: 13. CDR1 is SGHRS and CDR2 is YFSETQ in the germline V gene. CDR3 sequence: CASSPGRASGIEQFF. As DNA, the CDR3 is TGCGCCAGCAGTCCCGGCAGGGCTAGCGGGATAGAGCAGTTCTTC. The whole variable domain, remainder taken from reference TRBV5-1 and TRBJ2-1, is KAGVTQTPRYLIKTRGQQVTLSCSPISGHRSVSWYQQTPGQGLQFLFEYFSETQRNKGNFPGRFSGRQFSNSRSEMNVSTLELGDSALYLCASSPGRASGIEQFFGPGTRLTVL.

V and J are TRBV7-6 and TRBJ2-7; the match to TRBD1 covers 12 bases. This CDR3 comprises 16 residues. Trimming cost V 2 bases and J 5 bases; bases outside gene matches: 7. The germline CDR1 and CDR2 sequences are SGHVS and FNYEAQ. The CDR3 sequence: CASSLIGTGGRDEQYF. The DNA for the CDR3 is TGTGCCAGCAGCTTAATAGGGACAGGGGGCAGGGACGAGCAGTACTTC.

The CDR3 DNA reads TGTGCCAGCAGTTCCGACAGGGGCTGGAACACCATATATTTT. Translation: CASSSDRGWNTIYF. The chain couples TRBV7-8 to TRBJ1-3, with TRBD1 matching over 8 bases. The CDR3 runs to 14 residues. Per germline, CDR1 SGHVS and CDR2 FQNEAQ. With V trimmed by 6 bases and J by 7 bases, 8 bases remained unmatched.

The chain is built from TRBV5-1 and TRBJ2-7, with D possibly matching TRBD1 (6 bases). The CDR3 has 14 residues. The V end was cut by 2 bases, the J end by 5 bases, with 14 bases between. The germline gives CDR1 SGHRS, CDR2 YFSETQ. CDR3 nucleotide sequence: TGCGCCAGCAGCTTCCCGGGGACATGGGACGAGCAGTACTTC. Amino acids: CASSFPGTWDEQYF.

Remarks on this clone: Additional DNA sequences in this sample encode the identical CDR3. The chain's CDR3 is CASSSPPRSNQPQHF. The CDR3 DNA follows: TGTGCCAGCAGTTCCCCCCCCCGGAGCAATCAGCCCCAGCATTTT. The V and J genes are TRBV28 and TRBJ1-5, with D uncertain. The CDR3 totals 15 residues. Germline V gene data show CDR1 as MDHEN and CDR2 as SYDVKM. V lost 4 bases and J lost 1, with 11 bases in between.

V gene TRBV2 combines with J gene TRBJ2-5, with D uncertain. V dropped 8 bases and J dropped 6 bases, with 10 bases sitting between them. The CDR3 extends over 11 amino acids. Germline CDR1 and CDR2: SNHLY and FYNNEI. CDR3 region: CASGMSQTQYF. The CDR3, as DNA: TGTGCCAGCGGAATGAGCCAGACCCAGTACTTC.

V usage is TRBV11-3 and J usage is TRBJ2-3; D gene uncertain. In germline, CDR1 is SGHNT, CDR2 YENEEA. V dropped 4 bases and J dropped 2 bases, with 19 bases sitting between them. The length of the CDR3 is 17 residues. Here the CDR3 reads CASSSSPGLPITDTQYF. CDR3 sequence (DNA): TGTGCCAGCAGCTCCTCACCGGGCCTACCCATCACAGATACGCAGTATTTT.

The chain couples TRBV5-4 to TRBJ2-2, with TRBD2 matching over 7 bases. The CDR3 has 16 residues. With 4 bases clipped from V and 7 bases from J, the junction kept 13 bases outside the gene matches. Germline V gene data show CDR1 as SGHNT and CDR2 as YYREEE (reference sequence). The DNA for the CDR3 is TGTGCCAGCAGCATCCCCTCTAGCGGCGTAGGCGGGGAGCTGTTTTTT. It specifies CASSIPSSGVGGELFF.

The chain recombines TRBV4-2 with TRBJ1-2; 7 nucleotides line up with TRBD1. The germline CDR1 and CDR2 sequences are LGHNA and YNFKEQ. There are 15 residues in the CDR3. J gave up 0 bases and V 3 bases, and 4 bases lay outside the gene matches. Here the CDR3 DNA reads TGTGCCAGCAGCCAGGCAGGGGGGACTAACTATGGCTACACCTTC. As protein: CASSQAGGTNYGYTF.

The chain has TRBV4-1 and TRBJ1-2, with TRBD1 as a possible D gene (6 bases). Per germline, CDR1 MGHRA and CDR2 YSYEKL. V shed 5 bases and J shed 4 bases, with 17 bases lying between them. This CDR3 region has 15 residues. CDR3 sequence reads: CASSSPQGSFYGYTF. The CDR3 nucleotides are TGCGCCAGCAGCAGTCCACAGGGCAGCTTCTATGGCTACACCTTC.

CDR3 DNA: TGCGCCAGCAGCGCCGGACTCCTAGCTACGACCGAGCAGTACTTC. Its translation is CASSAGLLATTEQYF. The chain is built from TRBV5-1 and TRBJ2-7, with D possibly TRBD2 on 5 matching bases. In germline, CDR1 is SGHRS, CDR2 YFSETQ. This CDR3 has 15 amino acids. The ends were cut back, 4 bases at V and 6 bases at J, with 20 bases in the middle.

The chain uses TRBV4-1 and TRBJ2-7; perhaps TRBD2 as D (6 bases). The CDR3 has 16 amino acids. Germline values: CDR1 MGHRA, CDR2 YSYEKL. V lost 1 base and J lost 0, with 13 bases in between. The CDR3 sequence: CASSQVIAESSYEQYF. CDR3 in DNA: TGCGCCAGCAGCCAAGTAATAGCGGAAAGCTCCTACGAGCAGTACTTC.

DNA of the CDR3: TGTGCCACCAGCAGAGTTAACACCGGGGAGCTGTTTTTT. Encoded protein: CATSRVNTGELFF. J is TRBJ2-2 and V is TRBV15; the D is unclear. Trimming shortened V by 1 base and J by 2 bases, and 2 bases separated the two germline ends. Germline-derived CDR1 and CDR2 are LNHNV and YYDKDF (reference sequence). This CDR3 is 13 amino acids long.

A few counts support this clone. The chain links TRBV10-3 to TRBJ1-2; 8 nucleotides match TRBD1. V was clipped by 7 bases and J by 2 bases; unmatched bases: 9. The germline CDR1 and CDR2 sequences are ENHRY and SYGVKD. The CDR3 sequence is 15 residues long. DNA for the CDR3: TGTGCCATCAACCAGGACAGGGAGGAAAACTATGGCTACACCTTC. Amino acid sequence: CAINQDREENYGYTF.

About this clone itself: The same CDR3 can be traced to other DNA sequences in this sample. The CDR3 here is CASSSGGSYNEQFF. CDR3 nucleotides: TGCGCCAGCAGCTCAGGGGGATCCTACAATGAGCAGTTCTTC. The J gene is TRBJ2-1, the V gene TRBV5-1; TRBD1 aligns across 7 bases. The CDR3 extends over 14 amino acids. Germline V gene data show CDR1 as SGHRS and CDR2 as YFSETQ. J gave up 1 base and V 3 bases, and 1 base lay outside the gene matches.

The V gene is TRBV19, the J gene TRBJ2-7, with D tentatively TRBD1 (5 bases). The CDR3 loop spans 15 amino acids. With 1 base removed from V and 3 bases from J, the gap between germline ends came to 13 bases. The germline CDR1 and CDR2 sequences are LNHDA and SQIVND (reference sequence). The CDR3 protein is CASSIGQQTFYEQYF. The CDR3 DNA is TGTGCCAGTAGTATAGGACAGCAGACCTTCTACGAGCAGTACTTC.

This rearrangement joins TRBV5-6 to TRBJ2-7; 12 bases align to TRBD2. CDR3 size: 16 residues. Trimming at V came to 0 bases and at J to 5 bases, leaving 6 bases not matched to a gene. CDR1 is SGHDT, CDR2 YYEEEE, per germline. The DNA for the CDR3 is TGTGCCAGCAGCTTGGGGACTAGCGGGGACTTTCACGAGCAGTACTTC. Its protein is CASSLGTSGDFHEQYF.

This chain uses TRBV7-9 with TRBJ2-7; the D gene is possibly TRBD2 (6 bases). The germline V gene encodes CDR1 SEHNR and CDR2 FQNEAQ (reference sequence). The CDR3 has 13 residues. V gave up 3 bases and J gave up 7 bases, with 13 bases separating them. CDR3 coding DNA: TGTGCCAGCAGCTTCGGGGGTTTGGAAGAGCAGTACTTC. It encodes CASSFGGLEEQYF.